What follows is one T cell receptor (beta chain) and its context. This CDR3 comprises 15 residues. With V trimmed by 2 bases and J by 3 bases, 3 bases remained unmatched. The V gene's germline CDR1 is LNHNV and CDR2 YYDKDF (reference sequence). These data belong to a study of blood T cell repertoires in COVID-19. For the study at large: COVID-19 samples collected from the United States, Italy and Spain covered acute and convalescent phases. T cells, B-cell-depleted T cells, or PBMCs supplied cDNA or gDNA.

Study processing details: Amplification of reference gene primers provided the estimated nucleated cell counts. The repertoire was sequenced with immunoSEQ multiplex PCR; TCRdb's copy has only in-frame clones and lacks some. The V and J calls and clone size were taken over from that table, and D and trimming were inferred from the DNA. The repertoire has approximately 200,000 clones, roughly 79% of them found once; the top ten carry around 16%. Sequencing was performed on peripheral blood. The chain has TRBV15 and TRBJ2-2, with TRBD1 matching 7 bases. This sequence was found in a man in his 60s with active or convalescent COVID-19. Written as DNA, the CDR3 is TGTGCCACCAGCAGATCGGGACAGTACACCGGGGAGCTGTTTTTT. It codes for CATSRSGQYTGELFF.